These 8 T cell receptor beta chains came from one sample sequenced in a study of CD8 T cells in ankylosing spondylitis. TCRdb reprocessed the 5' RACE reads with MiXCR, giving one entry per CDR3 protein. The data show hundreds of thousands of distinct CDR3 sequences, 25% to 30% seen once. The antigens of these receptors remain unknown. Study observations and caveats: Blood of patients with ankylosing spondylitis appeared to be characterized by a TCR beta motif of seven or eight highly homologous variants.

Sequencing was done on a sample of blood, either unsorted or a sorted T cell fraction (not recorded which). The receptors were sampled from a male donor with ankylosing spondylitis.

This clonotype was seen a handful of times. V is TRBV20-1 and J is TRBJ2-3, with 11 bases aligning to TRBD2. The CDR3 spans 18 residues. After removal of 3 bases from V and 0 bases from J, the junction contained 11 bases not matched to a gene. Germline V gives CDR1 DFQATT, CDR2 SNEGSKA (reference sequence). Here the CDR3 reads CSARGTSGSYVSTDTQYF. The CDR3, as DNA: TGCAGTGCTAGGGGTACTAGCGGGAGCTATGTTAGCACAGATACGCAGTATTTT.

The chain recombines TRBV20-1 with TRBJ2-2; D perhaps matches TRBD2 (5 bases). The V and J ends lost 4 bases and 6 bases respectively, with 9 bases between them. CDR3 length: 12 amino acids. Germline V CDR1 and CDR2: DFQATT, SNEGSKA (reference sequence). CDR3 amino acids: CSATGWAGELFF. The CDR3 coding sequence is TGCAGTGCTACGGGGTGGGCCGGGGAGCTGTTTTTT.

The J gene is TRBJ1-2, the V gene TRBV3-1; no firm D call. Trimming cost V 0 bases and J 2 bases, with 10 bases left between them. This CDR3 has 15 residues. The germline gives CDR1 LGHDT, CDR2 YNNKEL (reference sequence). CDR3 sequence: CASSQEASGNYGYTF. In nucleotides, the CDR3 is TGTGCCAGCAGCCAAGAAGCTTCCGGCAACTATGGCTACACCTTC.

This clonotype was picked up a small number of times. The CDR3 nucleotides read TGCAGTGCTAGACCCGGGTCCCAGGGGCCCCAGCATTTT. Amino acid sequence: CSARPGSQGPQHF. The V and J genes are TRBV20-1 and TRBJ1-5, with D perhaps TRBD1 (5 bases). Germline lookup yields CDR1 DFQATT and CDR2 SNEGSKA (reference sequence). V shed 2 bases and J shed 9 bases, with 14 bases lying between them. The CDR3 totals 13 residues.

This clonotype showed up just a few times. J is TRBJ2-1 and V is TRBV3-1, with D possibly matching TRBD2 (6 bases). Germline V gives CDR1 LGHDT, CDR2 YNNKEL (reference sequence). The CDR3 is made up of 15 amino acids. Between the trimmed V and J ends, which lost 2 bases and 0 bases, there was a span of 8 bases. Written as DNA, the CDR3 is TGTGCCAGCAGCCAACCCGGGAGCTCCTACAATGAGCAGTTCTTC. Amino acids: CASSQPGSSYNEQFF.

This clonotype has a handful of counts. The rearrangement uses TRBV29-1 and TRBJ2-2, with D perhaps matching TRBD2 (5 bases). V shed 4 bases and J shed 2 bases, with 11 bases lying between them. The CDR3 runs 14 residues. CDR1 and CDR2 from the germline V gene are SQVTM and ANQGSEA. CDR3 coding DNA: TGCAGCGTTGCACGGGGTAGAAACACCGGGGAGCTGTTTTTT. Translated: CSVARGRNTGELFF.

The rearrangement uses TRBV5-5 and TRBJ2-2; D is ambiguous. CDR1 is SGHKS, CDR2 YYEKEE, per germline (reference sequence). The CDR3 extends over 13 amino acids. V lost 1 base to trimming and J lost 6 bases, with 7 bases between them. The CDR3 DNA reads TGTGCCAGCAGCTTGTATGGGGCCGGGGAGCTGTTTTTT. Amino acids: CASSLYGAGELFF.

A few counts support this clonotype. This chain uses TRBV20-1 with TRBJ1-2; possible D gene TRBD1, 5 bases. Deletions cut 0 bases from V and 5 bases from J, with 10 bases between. The CDR3 covers 13 residues. Germline values: CDR1 DFQATT, CDR2 SNEGSKA (reference sequence). CDR3 bases: TGCAGTGCTAGAGATCGGGCAGGGTATGGCTACACCTTC. This sequence encodes CSARDRAGYGYTF.